Listed below are T cell receptor beta chains from one sample, sequenced in a study of cytomegalovirus exposure and HLA in healthy donors. Method: immunoSEQ multiplex PCR; TCRdb's copy keeps in-frame clones and lacks some. The sample has more than 95,000 clones, around 66% seen once. The specimen sequenced was PBMCs. The origin of the receptors is a woman aged 45-60 years in good health and CMV-seronegative. The CDR3 runs from the conserved cysteine through the conserved F or W. Fields, in order: V gene, J gene, clone size, D gene, CDR3 DNA, CDR3 protein. The D gene is left open where the match is weak. Clone size is not always given. Where it is, it says once, few, many or a class for expanded clones.

v_gene: TRBV4-1; j_gene: TRBJ1-4; abundance: few; d_gene: .; CDR3nt: TGCGCCAGCAGCCAAGAAGGGAGGCCTAATGAAAAACTGTTTTTT; CDR3aa: CASSQEGRPNEKLFF
v_gene: TRBV30; j_gene: TRBJ1-2; abundance: few; d_gene: .; CDR3nt: TGTGCCTGGAGTACGGGGGGTCTGGGCTACACCTTC; CDR3aa: CAWSTGGLGYTF
v_gene: TRBV28; j_gene: TRBJ2-2; abundance: few; d_gene: TRBD2; CDR3nt: TGTGCCAGCCGTCCGGGGGGGGGAGGGCCCGGAGGGGAGCTGTTTTTT; CDR3aa: CASRPGGGGPGGELFF
v_gene: TRBV10-2; j_gene: TRBJ2-5; abundance: few; d_gene: .; CDR3nt: TGCGCCAGCCGGGTCAGATCTACCTCTCGAGAGACCCAGTACTTC; CDR3aa: CASRVRSTSRETQYF
v_gene: TRBV19; j_gene: TRBJ2-7; abundance: once; d_gene: TRBD1; CDR3nt: TGTGCCAGTAGTATCATAACAGGGGGCTCCTACGAGCAGTACTTC; CDR3aa: CASSIITGGSYEQYF
v_gene: TRBV5-6; j_gene: TRBJ1-4; abundance: .; d_gene: .; CDR3nt: TGTGCCAGCAGCTTGGGCGGGGGCAGTAGTGAAAAACTGTTTTTT; CDR3aa: CASSLGGGSSEKLFF
v_gene: TRBV5-1; j_gene: TRBJ2-1; abundance: once; d_gene: TRBD2; CDR3nt: TGCGCCAGCAGCTTTGGCGGGAGGGGGGGCAATGAGCAGTTCTTC; CDR3aa: CASSFGGRGGNEQFF
v_gene: TRBV4-1; j_gene: TRBJ2-2; abundance: .; d_gene: .; CDR3nt: TGCGCCAGCAGCCAAGGCCTACAGATCGGGGAGCTGTTTTTT; CDR3aa: CASSQGLQIGELFF
v_gene: TRBV7-3; j_gene: TRBJ1-1; abundance: .; d_gene: TRBD1; CDR3nt: TGTGCCAGCAGCTTAAGGACAGGGTGGGGCACTGAAGCTTTCTTT; CDR3aa: CASSLRTGWGTEAFF
v_gene: TRBV6-1; j_gene: TRBJ1-4; abundance: .; d_gene: .; CDR3nt: TGTGCCAGCAGTGACTGTCCAAGTCTCCTAGTCGACAATGAAAAACTGTTTTTT; CDR3aa: CASSDCPSLLVDNEKLFF
v_gene: TRBV19; j_gene: TRBJ1-6; abundance: few; d_gene: .; CDR3nt: TGTGCCAGTAGTATAGAAGTCCGGGACTTAGATCTTACACCCCTCCACTTT; CDR3aa: CASSIEVRDLDLTPLHF
v_gene: TRBV28; j_gene: TRBJ2-7; abundance: once; d_gene: TRBD1; CDR3nt: TGTGCCAGCAGTTTATATGGGACAGGGGGCCACGAGCAGTACTTC; CDR3aa: CASSLYGTGGHEQYF
v_gene: TRBV6-4; j_gene: TRBJ2-7; abundance: .; d_gene: .; CDR3nt: TGTGCCAGCAATCACGGCTCCTACGAGCAGTACTTC; CDR3aa: CASNHGSYEQYF
v_gene: TRBV11-2; j_gene: TRBJ2-3; abundance: .; d_gene: TRBD2; CDR3nt: TGTGCCAGCAGCTTAGATCCGCGGGGGTTCGCAGATACGCAGTATTTT; CDR3aa: CASSLDPRGFADTQYF
v_gene: TRBV2; j_gene: TRBJ2-7; abundance: .; d_gene: TRBD2; CDR3nt: TGTGCCAGCAGTGAAGGGATAGTCGGGACTATAAGCGAGCAGTACTTC; CDR3aa: CASSEGIVGTISEQYF
v_gene: TRBV4-1; j_gene: TRBJ2-5; abundance: .; d_gene: TRBD2; CDR3nt: TGCGCCAGCAGCCAAGAGAGTTCCTTGCGGGGGCAAGAGACCCAGTACTTC; CDR3aa: CASSQESSLRGQETQYF
v_gene: TRBV28; j_gene: TRBJ1-1; abundance: .; d_gene: .; CDR3nt: TGTGCCAGCACCCCCCAGGGTGACACTGAAGCTTTCTTT; CDR3aa: CASTPQGDTEAFF
v_gene: TRBV27; j_gene: TRBJ2-5; abundance: .; d_gene: TRBD2; CDR3nt: TGTGCCAGCAGTTTAAGCGGGAGGTTTATAGAGCAGTACTTC; CDR3aa: CASSLSGRFIEQYF
v_gene: TRBV7-2; j_gene: TRBJ1-2; abundance: few; d_gene: .; CDR3nt: TGTGCCAGCAGCTCAGACCCCGGGACACTGTATGGCTACACCTTC; CDR3aa: CASSSDPGTLYGYTF
v_gene: TRBV25-1; j_gene: TRBJ1-6; abundance: .; d_gene: .; CDR3nt: TGTGCCAGCAGTGAAGGGGGGGGCAACTATAATTCACCCCTCCACTTT; CDR3aa: CASSEGGGNYNSPLHF
v_gene: TRBV19; j_gene: TRBJ1-6; abundance: .; d_gene: .; CDR3nt: TGTGCCAGTAGTAACCGAAGGCTAGATAATTCACCCCTCCACTTT; CDR3aa: CASSNRRLDNSPLHF
v_gene: TRBV4-3; j_gene: TRBJ2-1; abundance: .; d_gene: TRBD1; CDR3nt: TGCGCCAGCAGCCAAGATGTAGGCAGGGGGCAGGTTGAGCAGTTCTTC; CDR3aa: CASSQDVGRGQVEQFF
v_gene: TRBV4-1; j_gene: TRBJ1-2; abundance: .; d_gene: .; CDR3nt: TGCGCCAGCAGCCAAGATCGATGGGAGGAAAGCTATGGCTACACCTTC; CDR3aa: CASSQDRWEESYGYTF
v_gene: TRBV5-1; j_gene: TRBJ2-7; abundance: .; d_gene: .; CDR3nt: TGCGCCAGCAGCTTGGGTCAACTGTGGGAGCAGTACTTC; CDR3aa: CASSLGQLWEQYF
v_gene: TRBV18; j_gene: TRBJ2-2; abundance: .; d_gene: .; CDR3nt: TGTGCCAGCTCAGAGAGGGCCGGGGAGCTGTTTTTT; CDR3aa: CASSERAGELFF
v_gene: TRBV4-1; j_gene: TRBJ2-5; abundance: .; d_gene: .; CDR3nt: TGCGCCAGCAGCCAAGCTGTGGCTAGCAATCGGGAGACCCAGTACTTC; CDR3aa: CASSQAVASNRETQYF
v_gene: TRBV6-1; j_gene: TRBJ2-2; abundance: once; d_gene: TRBD2; CDR3nt: TGTGCCAGCAGTGAGCAGGCGGGGGGCACCGGGGAGCTGTTTTTT; CDR3aa: CASSEQAGGTGELFF
v_gene: TRBV6-5; j_gene: TRBJ2-1; abundance: .; d_gene: .; CDR3nt: TGTGCCAGCAGTTACTCGAACAGGGACAATGAGCAGTTCTTC; CDR3aa: CASSYSNRDNEQFF
v_gene: TRBV29-1; j_gene: TRBJ2-3; abundance: once; d_gene: .; CDR3nt: TGCAGCGTTGAAACAGGAATAGTCGGCGCAGATACGCAGTATTTT; CDR3aa: CSVETGIVGADTQYF
v_gene: TRBV6-1; j_gene: TRBJ2-7; abundance: .; d_gene: TRBD2; CDR3nt: TGTGCCAGCAGTGAAGCGAGGACCGGGACTAGTCTTACTGAGCAGTACTTC; CDR3aa: CASSEARTGTSLTEQYF
v_gene: TRBV27; j_gene: TRBJ2-4; abundance: few; d_gene: TRBD1; CDR3nt: TGTGCCAGCAGTTCCACAAGACAGGGGGGGCACATTCAGTACTTC; CDR3aa: CASSSTRQGGHIQYF
v_gene: TRBV2; j_gene: TRBJ1-1; abundance: few; d_gene: .; CDR3nt: TGTGCCAGCAGTGTACAGGGGAACACTGAAGCTTTCTTT; CDR3aa: CASSVQGNTEAFF
v_gene: TRBV5-4; j_gene: TRBJ2-1; abundance: .; d_gene: .; CDR3nt: TGTGCCAGCAGCTTAAACGGTCGGGGGGCCGATTACAATGAGCAGTTCTTC; CDR3aa: CASSLNGRGADYNEQFF
v_gene: TRBV7-2; j_gene: TRBJ2-3; abundance: .; d_gene: .; CDR3nt: TGTGCCAGCAGCTTAGGTCTAGCTAGCACAGATACGCAGTATTTT; CDR3aa: CASSLGLASTDTQYF
v_gene: TRBV7-8; j_gene: TRBJ2-7; abundance: .; d_gene: .; CDR3nt: TGTGCCAGCAGCCCGGACAGATACTACGAGCAGTACTTC; CDR3aa: CASSPDRYYEQYF
v_gene: TRBV5-1; j_gene: TRBJ2-2; abundance: .; d_gene: .; CDR3nt: TGCGCCAGCAGCTTACCGGGACTGATGAACACCGGGGAGCTGTTTTTT; CDR3aa: CASSLPGLMNTGELFF
v_gene: TRBV29-1; j_gene: TRBJ2-7; abundance: .; d_gene: TRBD2; CDR3nt: TGCAGCGTTGTACTAGCGGGAGTATACGAGCAGTACTTC; CDR3aa: CSVVLAGVYEQYF
v_gene: TRBV30; j_gene: TRBJ2-1; abundance: few; d_gene: TRBD2; CDR3nt: TGTGCCTGGAGTCCTTCGGCGGGGGGAGGAGGCGAGCAGTTCTTC; CDR3aa: CAWSPSAGGGGEQFF
v_gene: TRBV7-6; j_gene: TRBJ1-2; abundance: .; d_gene: .; CDR3nt: TGTGCCAGCAGCTTAGTAGAAGGACACTCCTATGGCTACACCTTC; CDR3aa: CASSLVEGHSYGYTF
v_gene: TRBV11-2; j_gene: TRBJ2-7; abundance: .; d_gene: .; CDR3nt: TGTGCCAGCAGCTTAAGTGGGGAGCTACCCCACTACGAGCAGTACTTC; CDR3aa: CASSLSGELPHYEQYF
v_gene: TRBV28; j_gene: TRBJ2-6; abundance: .; d_gene: .; CDR3nt: TGTGCCAGCAGTTCTCAGGGTGGCTCTGGGGCCAACGTCCTGACTTTC; CDR3aa: CASSSQGGSGANVLTF
v_gene: TRBV10-3; j_gene: TRBJ2-2; abundance: .; d_gene: .; CDR3nt: TGTGCCATCAGTGACACACAGGGAAACATGAACACCGGGGAGCTGTTTTTT; CDR3aa: CAISDTQGNMNTGELFF
v_gene: TRBV7-8; j_gene: TRBJ1-2; abundance: .; d_gene: .; CDR3nt: TGTGCCAGCAGCCCAGCGCCCGGCGCAACCCTTGATGGCTACACCTTC; CDR3aa: CASSPAPGATLDGYTF
v_gene: TRBV6-1; j_gene: TRBJ2-7; abundance: .; d_gene: TRBD2; CDR3nt: TGTGCCAGCAGGGGCCTAGCGGGGGGATCCTACGAGCAGTACTTC; CDR3aa: CASRGLAGGSYEQYF
v_gene: TRBV11-3; j_gene: TRBJ2-2; abundance: .; d_gene: TRBD1; CDR3nt: TGTGCCAGCAGCTTCGGACAGGGGGCGGGAAACACCGGGGAGCTGTTTTTT; CDR3aa: CASSFGQGAGNTGELFF
v_gene: TRBV5-1; j_gene: TRBJ2-1; abundance: few; d_gene: .; CDR3nt: TGCGCCAGCAGCTTGGGTCGGGACTACAATGAGCAGTTCTTC; CDR3aa: CASSLGRDYNEQFF
v_gene: TRBV6-4; j_gene: TRBJ2-7; abundance: .; d_gene: .; CDR3nt: TGTGCCAGCGGGCAGGGGTTCCACGAGCAGTACTTC; CDR3aa: CASGQGFHEQYF
v_gene: TRBV6-7; j_gene: TRBJ2-3; abundance: .; d_gene: TRBD2; CDR3nt: TGTGCCAGCAGTTACCCTAGCGGGAGAAGCACAGATACGCAGTATTTT; CDR3aa: CASSYPSGRSTDTQYF
v_gene: TRBV5-8; j_gene: TRBJ1-5; abundance: .; d_gene: TRBD1; CDR3nt: TGTGCCAGCAGCTTATTACAGGGGGGTCAGCCCCAGCATTTT; CDR3aa: CASSLLQGGQPQHF
v_gene: TRBV27; j_gene: TRBJ2-7; abundance: .; d_gene: TRBD2; CDR3nt: TGTGCCAGCGGCCAAAGCAGACTAGCGCGCTACGAGCAGTACTTC; CDR3aa: CASGQSRLARYEQYF
v_gene: TRBV6-5; j_gene: TRBJ1-6; abundance: once; d_gene: .; CDR3nt: TGTGCCAGCGGAGGGGACGTCTTTGTGACACCCCTCCACTTT; CDR3aa: CASGGDVFVTPLHF
v_gene: TRBV11-3; j_gene: TRBJ2-7; abundance: few; d_gene: TRBD2; CDR3nt: TGTGCCAGCAGCCCAAGACTAGCGGGGTCCTACGAGCAGTACTTC; CDR3aa: CASSPRLAGSYEQYF
v_gene: TRBV30; j_gene: TRBJ1-4; abundance: .; d_gene: .; CDR3nt: TGTGCCTGGAGTGTAGTGACCGGCGGGGCCAATGAAAAACTGTTTTTT; CDR3aa: CAWSVVTGGANEKLFF
v_gene: TRBV11-3; j_gene: TRBJ2-1; abundance: .; d_gene: TRBD2; CDR3nt: TGTGCCAGCAGCTTAGGATTGGCTAGCGGGAGCTTCAACAATGAGCAGTTCTTC; CDR3aa: CASSLGLASGSFNNEQFF
v_gene: TRBV6-1; j_gene: TRBJ2-7; abundance: few; d_gene: TRBD1; CDR3nt: TGTGCCAGCAGATCTCCGGGACAGGGGTACTACGAGCAGTACTTC; CDR3aa: CASRSPGQGYYEQYF
v_gene: TRBV11-2; j_gene: TRBJ2-3; abundance: few; d_gene: .; CDR3nt: TGTGCCAGCAGGAAACTAGGAGCAGATACGCAGTATTTT; CDR3aa: CASRKLGADTQYF
v_gene: TRBV28; j_gene: TRBJ2-7; abundance: .; d_gene: .; CDR3nt: TGTGCCAGCAGAATTGACTCGAGCTCCTACGAGCAGTACTTC; CDR3aa: CASRIDSSSYEQYF
v_gene: TRBV28; j_gene: TRBJ1-5; abundance: .; d_gene: .; CDR3nt: TGTGCCAGCAGTCGACCCGTTTTTGGGGGGAATAGCAATCAGCCCCAGCATTTT; CDR3aa: CASSRPVFGGNSNQPQHF